This is a list of T cell receptor beta chains from one sample in a study of T-cell reconstitution after alpha-beta-depleted transplantation in children. Each CDR3 protein is one row after TCRdb ran MiXCR on the PCR reads. This sample has some 290,000 distinct CDR3 sequences, with around 25% found just once. Sample: PBMCs, mostly from graft donor cells, taken 180 days after TCRalphabeta/CD19-depleted stem cell transplant. These receptors originate from a male patient younger than 18 who had a stem cell transplant for acute lymphoblastic leukemia, so the T cells may come from the graft donor. Both conserved end residues are part of each CDR3. Clone sizes are given selectively: once, few, many, or a class where the clone is expanded.

TRBJ2-7	TRBV5-1	NA	CASSLTSLRYEQYF
TRBJ1-1	TRBV5-1	NA	CASTTRPRGPINTEAFF
TRBJ2-1	TRBV4-2	few	CASSHDYQPSYNEQFF
TRBJ1-6	TRBV7-9	NA	CASRGRDSYNSPLHF
TRBJ2-3	TRBV10-1	few	CASSERSTDTQYF
TRBJ1-4	TRBV6-5	NA	CASSYQGAGEKLFF
TRBJ1-1	TRBV20-1	many	CSARGRAGSAFF
TRBJ2-5	TRBV5-6	once	CASSLTGGTEETQYF
TRBJ1-6	TRBV20-1	few	CSARDLGANSPLHF
TRBJ2-3	TRBV7-8	NA	CASSSSDLPTDTQYF
TRBJ2-1	TRBV7-2	many	CASSLPSGRKNEQFF
TRBJ2-1	TRBV6-5	few	CASSYRPGNNEQFF
TRBJ2-2	TRBV29-1	few	CSVRAATGELFF
TRBJ1-1	TRBV7-9	NA	CASNLDYVRGGSTEAFF
TRBJ2-6	TRBV18	NA	CASSPQRLAGTGANVLTF
TRBJ2-1	TRBV10-3	many	CAIGTYSYNEQFF
TRBJ1-6	TRBV11-2	many	CASSPGGQFNSPLHF
TRBJ1-4	TRBV25-1	once	CASSGWTSEGEKLFF
TRBJ1-2	TRBV20-1	few	CSARGPPGHLF
TRBJ1-1	TRBV27	few	CASSFFPRTGSEVDTEAFF
TRBJ1-6	TRBV4-1	few	CASTRAGSSYNSPLHF
TRBJ2-1	TRBV7-8	NA	CASSPRAPSFNEQFF
TRBJ2-3	TRBV27	NA	CASSFQVADTQYF
TRBJ1-1	TRBV5-1	NA	CASSREGNMNTEAFF
TRBJ1-3	TRBV7-6	NA	CASSLGPPAPGNTIYF
TRBJ1-2	TRBV10-3	NA	CAISEMNGYTF
TRBJ2-7	TRBV12-5	NA	CASADRGGSYEQYF